What follows are 22 T cell receptor beta chains derived from one specimen sequenced in a study of blood T cell repertoires in COVID-19. The repertoire was sequenced with immunoSEQ multiplex PCR; TCRdb's copy has only in-frame clones and lacks some. The sample has around 100,000 clones; about 85% are singletons. Sequencing was done on a sample of peripheral blood. All receptors come from a woman in her 70s with active or convalescent COVID-19.

The gene calls are TRBV28 and TRBJ2-7; D perhaps matches TRBD2 (5 bases). From germline, CDR1 is MDHEN and CDR2 SYDVKM. The CDR3 is 14 amino acids. Trimming removed 5 bases at V and 3 bases at J, with 14 bases between. In nucleotides, the CDR3 is TGTGCCAGCAGTCTCAGCGGATCCAACTACGAGCAGTACTTC. Translation: CASSLSGSNYEQYF.

The V and J genes are TRBV28 and TRBJ2-7; tentatively, D is TRBD1 (6 bases). Germline V gene sequence: CDR1 MDHEN, CDR2 SYDVKM. The ends were cut back, 5 bases at V and 2 bases at J, with 13 bases in the middle. The CDR3 spans 14 residues. The CDR3 nucleotides read TGTGCCAGCAGTCCCTTACAGGGCGCCTACGAGCAGTACTTC. As protein: CASSPLQGAYEQYF.

The genes are TRBV27 and TRBJ2-3; TRBD1 might be the D (6 bases). The V gene's germline CDR1 is MNHEY and CDR2 SMNVEV (reference sequence). The CDR3 contains 15 residues. Trimming pared 4 bases from V and 3 bases from J, leaving 14 bases between. In DNA form, the CDR3 reads TGTGCCAGCAGTTCACAGGGTAGGGGGACAGATACGCAGTATTTT. Its protein is CASSSQGRGTDTQYF.

This chain joins TRBV10-2 and TRBJ2-7, with TRBD1 matching 9 bases. Germline loops: CDR1 WSHSY, CDR2 SAAADI. Trimming took 3 bases from V and 6 from J; bases not matched to a gene: 9. CDR3 size: 15 residues. CDR3: CASSDLGQGPAEQYF. CDR3 bases: TGCGCCAGCAGTGATTTAGGACAGGGGCCTGCCGAGCAGTACTTC.

This chain uses TRBV19 with TRBJ1-1; D not resolved. CDR1 and CDR2 from the germline V gene are LNHDA and SQIVND (reference sequence). The CDR3 sequence is 13 residues long. Trimming cost V 3 bases and J 4 bases, with 9 bases left between them. This chain's CDR3 is CASSISGSTEAFF. CDR3 DNA sequence: TGTGCCAGTAGTATTTCGGGTAGCACTGAAGCTTTCTTT.

The chain has TRBV19 and TRBJ1-2; tentative D call: TRBD1 (5 bases). V lost 4 bases and J lost 4, with 16 bases in between. The CDR3 covers 15 residues. CDR1 and CDR2 from the germline V gene are LNHDA and SQIVND (reference sequence). DNA of the CDR3: TGTGCCAGTAGTAGAAATACAGGATATTCCTATGGCTACACCTTC. Its protein is CASSRNTGYSYGYTF.

The chain has TRBV6-2 or TRBV6-3 and TRBJ2-3; weak D call: TRBD2 (5 bases). Germline V gene sequence: CDR1 MNHEY, CDR2 SVGEGT. Between the trimmed V and J ends, which lost 5 bases and 1 base, there was a span of 7 bases. This CDR3 comprises 13 residues. The CDR3 DNA sequence: TGTGCCAGCAGTCTCGGGGGCACAGATACGCAGTATTTT. Encoded protein: CASSLGGTDTQYF.

The V call is TRBV5-1, the J call TRBJ1-5; 8 bases agree with TRBD1. Germline V lookup: CDR1 SGHRS, CDR2 YFSETQ. V was pared by 4 bases and J by 4 bases, with 7 bases of the junction left unmatched. CDR3 length equals 15 residues. Written as DNA, the CDR3 is TGCGCCAGCAGCCTGACAGGGGCGTTGAATCAGCCCCAGCATTTT. Residues: CASSLTGALNQPQHF.

The chain couples TRBV6-6 to TRBJ2-5; 10 bases are a match to TRBD1. The CDR3 covers 15 residues. CDR1 and CDR2 from the germline V gene are MNHNY and SVGAGI (reference sequence). The V and J ends lost 2 bases and 5 bases, in that order; junction bases with no gene match: 5. CDR3 sequence reads: CASSYAGTGVETQYF. CDR3 DNA: TGTGCCAGCAGTTACGCCGGGACAGGGGTGGAGACCCAGTACTTC.

J is TRBJ1-3 and V is TRBV7-9; D might be TRBD1 (5 bases). V was trimmed by 5 bases and J by 0 bases, leaving 8 bases between them. Germline V CDR1 and CDR2: SEHNR, FQNEAQ (reference sequence). The CDR3 loop spans 14 amino acids. This CDR3 reads CASSGGFSGNTIYF. CDR3 sequence (DNA): TGTGCCAGCAGCGGGGGGTTCTCTGGAAACACCATATATTTT.

The gene calls are TRBV2 and TRBJ2-3, with 16 positions matching TRBD2. CDR3 size: 16 residues. The ends lost 6 bases at V and 6 bases at J; junction bases unmatched: 6. Germline V CDR1 and CDR2: SNHLY, FYNNEI. CDR3 amino acids: CASREGLAGGFDTQYF. The CDR3 DNA is TGTGCCAGCAGAGAGGGACTAGCGGGAGGGTTCGATACGCAGTATTTT. Full variable domain (missing parts from reference TRBV2 and TRBJ2-3): EPEVTQTPSHQVTQMGQEVILRCVPISNHLYFYWYRQILGQKVEFLVSFYNNEISEKSEIFDDQFSVERPDGSNFTLKIRSTKLEDSAMYFCASREGLAGGFDTQYFGPGTRLTVL.

The rearrangement joins TRBV19 to TRBJ2-5; 10 nucleotides agree with TRBD2. The CDR3 loop spans 17 amino acids. The germline gives CDR1 LNHDA, CDR2 SQIVND (reference sequence). Losses at the gene ends were 10 bases for V and 5 bases for J; bases not matched to a gene: 19. The CDR3 sequence is CATRQGNIAGGMETQYF. The DNA for the CDR3 is TGTGCCACCCGACAGGGGAATATAGCGGGGGGTATGGAGACCCAGTACTTC.

V gene TRBV5-1 combines with J gene TRBJ2-2, with a weak D call TRBD1 (6 bases). Looked up from germline, CDR1 is SGHRS and CDR2 is YFSETQ. This CDR3 is built from 18 residues. The V end lost 3 bases, the J end lost 5 bases, and 23 bases lay between the germline ends. CDR3: CASSSLANRFQGTGELFF. The CDR3 DNA reads as TGCGCCAGCAGCTCACTGGCTAACAGGTTCCAGGGGACCGGGGAGCTGTTTTTT.

The V gene is TRBV6-5, the J gene TRBJ2-3; D remains unclear. Between the trimmed V and J ends, which lost 6 bases and 3 bases, there was a span of 10 bases. This CDR3 is 13 amino acids long. Germline V CDR1 and CDR2: MNHEY, SVGAGI. The CDR3 reads CASRPGATDTQYF. The CDR3 nucleotides are TGTGCCAGCAGGCCTGGAGCAACAGATACGCAGTATTTT.

This clone was found many times. The rearrangement links TRBV30 to TRBJ2-5, with TRBD2 identical over 12 bases. Trimming cost V 1 base and J 4 bases; bases outside gene matches: 1. The CDR3 has 14 amino acids. The germline CDR1 and CDR2 sequences are GTSNPN and SVGIG (reference sequence). The CDR3 DNA reads TGTGCCTGGAGTGCGACTAGCGGGGGAGAGACCCAGTACTTC. Its translation: CAWSATSGGETQYF.

This chain uses TRBV7-2 with TRBJ2-5; 7 nucleotides agree with TRBD1. The germline gives CDR1 SGHTA, CDR2 FQGNSA. The CDR3 runs to 12 residues. The ends lost 10 bases at V and 5 bases at J; junction bases unmatched: 7. The CDR3 DNA sequence: TGTGCCACCAGAGGGGGCGGGGAGACCCAGTACTTC. Its translation is CATRGGGETQYF.

The chain combines TRBV7-2 with TRBJ1-1, with a tentative D call TRBD1 (5 bases). V lost 2 bases, J lost 5 bases, and 9 bases lay in between. Germline V gene data show CDR1 as SGHTA and CDR2 as FQGNSA. The CDR3 contains 13 residues. CDR3 DNA: TGTGCCAGCAGCTTAAACCCAGGGACTGAAGCTTTCTTT. This translates into CASSLNPGTEAFF.

The CDR3: CASSLALRENTEAFF. Written as DNA, the CDR3 is TGTGCCAGCAGCTTAGCCTTGCGGGAAAACACTGAAGCTTTCTTT. The rearrangement uses TRBV7-2 and TRBJ1-1; D gene uncertain. V shed 0 bases and J shed 2 bases, with 10 bases lying between them. Germline loops: CDR1 SGHTA, CDR2 FQGNSA. The CDR3 covers 15 residues.

The V gene is TRBV9, the J gene TRBJ2-3; TRBD1 might be the D (5 bases). Trimming removed 0 bases at V and 3 bases at J, with 11 bases between. This CDR3 has 15 residues. Germline V gives CDR1 SGDLS, CDR2 YYNGEE. The CDR3 region is CASSVAQGQTDTQYF. CDR3 bases: TGTGCCAGCAGCGTAGCTCAGGGCCAGACAGATACGCAGTATTTT.

This sequence joins TRBV18 and TRBJ2-3; 7 bases match TRBD1. The CDR3 runs to 14 residues. Germline CDR1 reads KGHSH; CDR2 reads LQKENI. Unmatched junction bases numbered 1, after V lost 1 base and J lost 3 bases. CDR3 residues: CASSPRTGTDTQYF. The CDR3, as DNA: TGTGCCAGCTCACCACGGACAGGAACAGATACGCAGTATTTT.

The chain couples TRBV5-8 to TRBJ2-6; D not certain. CDR1 and CDR2 (germline): SGHTS, YDEGEE. CDR3 length equals 13 residues. V lost 4 bases to trimming and J lost 1 base, with 3 bases between them. This CDR3 is CASSQSGANVLTF. CDR3 nucleotides: TGTGCCAGCAGCCAGTCTGGGGCCAACGTCCTGACTTTC.

The chain joins TRBV18 to TRBJ1-1; 7 bases match TRBD1. V trimming: 1 base; J trimming: 4 bases; junction bases outside the gene matches: 9. The CDR3 is made up of 16 amino acids. Germline V CDR1 and CDR2: KGHSH, LQKENI. The CDR3 DNA reads TGTGCCAGCTCACCACTAGACAGGGCTGGGAGCACTGAAGCTTTCTTT. Protein: CASSPLDRAGSTEAFF.